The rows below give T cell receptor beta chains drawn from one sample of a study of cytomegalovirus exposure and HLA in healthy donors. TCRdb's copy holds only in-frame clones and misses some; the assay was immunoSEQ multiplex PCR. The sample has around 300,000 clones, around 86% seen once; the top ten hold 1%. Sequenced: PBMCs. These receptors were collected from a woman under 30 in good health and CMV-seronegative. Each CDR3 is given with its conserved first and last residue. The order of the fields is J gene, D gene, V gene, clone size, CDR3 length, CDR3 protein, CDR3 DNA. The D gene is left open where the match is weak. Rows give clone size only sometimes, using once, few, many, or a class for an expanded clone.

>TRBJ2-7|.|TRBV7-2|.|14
CASSSRGRAYEQYF
TGTGCCAGCAGCTCGCGCGGGCGAGCCTACGAGCAGTACTTC
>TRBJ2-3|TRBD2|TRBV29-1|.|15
CSVGSGGELTDTQYF
TGCAGCGTTGGAAGCGGGGGGGAACTCACAGATACGCAGTATTTT
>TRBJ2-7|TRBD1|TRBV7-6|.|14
CASSQRDSSYEQYF
TGTGCCAGCAGCCAAAGGGACAGCTCCTACGAGCAGTACTTC
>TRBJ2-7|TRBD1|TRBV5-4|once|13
CASTQDRAYEQYF
TGTGCCAGCACCCAAGACAGGGCCTACGAGCAGTACTTC
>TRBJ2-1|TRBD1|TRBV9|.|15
CASRRDSRSYNEQFF
TGTGCCAGCAGAAGGGACAGCCGCTCCTACAATGAGCAGTTCTTC
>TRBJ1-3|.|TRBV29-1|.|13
CSVENGGGNTIYF
TGCAGCGTCGAAAATGGCGGGGGAAACACCATATATTTT
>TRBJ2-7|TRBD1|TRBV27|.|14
CASSPMDRAYEQYF
TGTGCCAGCAGTCCGATGGACAGGGCCTACGAGCAGTACTTC
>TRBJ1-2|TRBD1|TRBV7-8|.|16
CASSLAEGTVDYGYTF
TGTGCCAGCAGCTTAGCGGAGGGGACAGTTGACTATGGCTACACCTTC
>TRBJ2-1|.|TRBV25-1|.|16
CASSEWGGGSPNEQFF
TGTGCCAGCAGTGAATGGGGGGGCGGGAGTCCCAATGAGCAGTTCTTC
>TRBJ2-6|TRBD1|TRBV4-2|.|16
CASSPTGGTGANVLTF
TGTGCCAGCAGCCCGACAGGGGGCACGGGGGCCAACGTCCTGACTTTC
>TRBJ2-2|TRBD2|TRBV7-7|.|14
CASSLSGTTGELFF
TGTGCTAGCAGCTTAAGCGGGACCACCGGGGAGCTGTTTTTT
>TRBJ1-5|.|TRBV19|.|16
CASSGKGRDSNQPQHF
TGTGCCAGTAGTGGGAAGGGGAGGGATAGCAATCAGCCCCAGCATTTT
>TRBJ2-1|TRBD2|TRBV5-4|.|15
CASSLKLAENNEQFF
TGTGCCAGCAGCTTGAAACTAGCGGAGAACAATGAGCAGTTCTTC
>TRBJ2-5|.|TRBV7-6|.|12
CASSRGDATQYF
TGTGCCAGCAGCCGAGGAGACGCGACCCAGTACTTC
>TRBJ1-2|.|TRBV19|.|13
CASMGTAGWGYTF
TGTGCCAGTATGGGTACGGCGGGGTGGGGCTACACCTTC
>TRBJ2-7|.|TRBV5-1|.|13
CASSLALTYEQYF
TGCGCCAGCAGCTTGGCCCTTACCTACGAGCAGTACTTC
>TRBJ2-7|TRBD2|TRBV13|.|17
CASSYRRDGRTPYEQYF
TGTGCCAGCAGCTATCGCCGTGACGGGAGGACACCCTACGAGCAGTACTTC
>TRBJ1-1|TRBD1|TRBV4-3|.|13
CASNYQGDTEAFF
TGCGCCAGCAACTATCAGGGGGACACTGAAGCTTTCTTT
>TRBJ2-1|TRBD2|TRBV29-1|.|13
CSERDAHYNEQFF
TGCAGCGAGCGGGACGCGCACTACAATGAGCAGTTCTTC
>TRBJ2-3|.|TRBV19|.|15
CASSNSADSTDTQYF
TGTGCCAGTAGTAATTCTGCAGATAGCACAGATACGCAGTATTTT
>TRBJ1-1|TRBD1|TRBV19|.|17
CASSYQGLRGLDTEAFF
TGTGCCAGTAGTTACCAAGGGCTCAGGGGGTTGGACACTGAAGCTTTCTTT
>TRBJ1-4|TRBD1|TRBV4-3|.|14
CASSQGTGREKLFF
TGCGCCAGCAGCCAAGGGACAGGGAGGGAAAAACTGTTTTTT
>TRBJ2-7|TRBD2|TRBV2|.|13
CASRTSSSYEQYF
TGTGCCAGCAGGACTAGCTCCTCCTACGAGCAGTACTTC
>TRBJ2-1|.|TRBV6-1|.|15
CASSEGLAGYNEQFF
TGTGCCAGCAGTGAAGGTCTGGCAGGGTACAATGAGCAGTTCTTC
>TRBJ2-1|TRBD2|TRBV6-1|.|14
CATSLLAGYNEQFF
TGTGCCACCTCTTTACTAGCGGGATACAATGAGCAGTTCTTC
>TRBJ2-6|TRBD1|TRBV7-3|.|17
CASSLTGTVSGANVLTF
TGTGCCAGCAGCTTAACGGGGACAGTCTCTGGGGCCAACGTCCTGACTTTC
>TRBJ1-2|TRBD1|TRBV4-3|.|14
CASSQDRDLYGYTF
TGCGCCAGCAGCCAGGACAGGGATCTCTATGGCTACACCTTC
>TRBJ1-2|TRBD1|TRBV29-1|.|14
CSVDGGQINYGYTF
TGCAGCGTTGACGGGGGACAGATCAACTATGGCTACACCTTC
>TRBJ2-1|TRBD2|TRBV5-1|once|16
CASSLDGLAGAIEQFF
TGCGCCAGCAGCTTGGATGGTCTAGCGGGAGCTATTGAGCAGTTCTTC
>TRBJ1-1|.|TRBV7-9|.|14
CASSWRMDTHEAFF
TGTGCCAGCAGCTGGCGTATGGACACACATGAAGCTTTCTTT
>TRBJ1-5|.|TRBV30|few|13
CAWARQGNQPQHF
TGTGCCTGGGCCAGACAGGGCAATCAGCCCCAGCATTTT
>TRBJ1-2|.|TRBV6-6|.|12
CASSTGNSGYTF
TGTGCCAGCAGCACCGGGAATTCCGGCTACACCTTC
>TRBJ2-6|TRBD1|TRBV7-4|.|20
CASSLVGGTGQGSGANVLTF
TGTGCCAGCAGCTTAGTAGGTGGGACAGGGCAGGGCTCTGGGGCCAACGTCCTGACTTTC
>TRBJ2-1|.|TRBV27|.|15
CASSTLPGLYNEQFF
TGTGCCAGCAGTACGCTCCCAGGCCTCTACAATGAGCAGTTCTTC
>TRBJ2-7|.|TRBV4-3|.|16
CASSPPWTVFLYEQYF
TGCGCCAGCAGCCCACCCTGGACAGTTTTCCTTTACGAGCAGTACTTC
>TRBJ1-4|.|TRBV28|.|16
CASSSAGGTTGEKLFF
TGTGCCAGCAGTTCCGCCGGCGGAACTACGGGTGAAAAACTGTTTTTT
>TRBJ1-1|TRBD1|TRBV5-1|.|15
CASSSIRGSGTEAFF
TGCGCCAGCAGCTCCATCAGGGGGTCGGGCACTGAAGCTTTCTTT
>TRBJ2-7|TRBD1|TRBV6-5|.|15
CASSYSGTGTYEQYF
TGTGCCAGCAGTTACTCAGGGACAGGAACTTACGAGCAGTACTTC
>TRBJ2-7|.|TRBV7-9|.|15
CASSPSGGVPYEQYF
TGTGCCAGCAGCCCCTCCGGGGGTGTTCCCTACGAGCAGTACTTC
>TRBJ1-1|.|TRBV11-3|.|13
CASSLGLRPEAFF
TGTGCCAGCAGCTTAGGTTTGCGGCCTGAAGCTTTCTTT
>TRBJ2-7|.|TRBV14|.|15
CASSRPGVGLYEQYF
TGTGCCAGCAGCCGCCCCGGGGTCGGGCTCTACGAGCAGTACTTC
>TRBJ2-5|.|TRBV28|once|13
CASSFGGVRTQYF
TGTGCCAGCAGTTTCGGAGGAGTCCGGACCCAGTACTTC
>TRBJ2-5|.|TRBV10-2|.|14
CASQKDRLQETQYF
TGCGCCAGCCAAAAGGACAGACTTCAAGAGACCCAGTACTTC
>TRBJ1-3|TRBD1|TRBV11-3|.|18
CASSPGTGGSPSGNTIYF
TGTGCCAGCAGCCCCGGGACAGGGGGCTCCCCGTCCGGAAACACCATATATTTT
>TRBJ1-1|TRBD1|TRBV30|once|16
CAWSFGTGGSLAEAFF
TGTGCCTGGAGTTTCGGGACAGGGGGCAGTTTAGCTGAAGCTTTCTTT
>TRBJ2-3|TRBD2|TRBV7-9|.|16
CASRGGSSSVADTQYF
TGTGCCAGCAGGGGAGGGTCTAGTTCCGTGGCAGATACGCAGTATTTT
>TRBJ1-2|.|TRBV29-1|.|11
CSVTENYGYTF
TGCAGCGTGACAGAGAACTATGGCTACACCTTC
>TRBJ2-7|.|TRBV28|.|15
CASRGGHTTTYEQYF
TGTGCCAGCAGGGGAGGCCATACCACGACCTACGAGCAGTACTTC
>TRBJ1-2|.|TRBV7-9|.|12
CAGGRVDYGYTF
TGTGCCGGGGGGAGGGTAGACTATGGCTACACCTTC
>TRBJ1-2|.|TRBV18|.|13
CASSPGINYGYTF
TGTGCCAGCTCCCCCGGGATTAACTATGGCTACACCTTC
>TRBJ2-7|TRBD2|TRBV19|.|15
CASTPGGRASYEQYF
TGTGCCAGTACCCCCGGGGGGAGGGCCTCCTACGAGCAGTACTTC
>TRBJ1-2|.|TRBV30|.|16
CAWYGKPGGRDYGYTF
TGTGCCTGGTATGGCAAACCGGGGGGCCGGGACTATGGCTACACCTTC
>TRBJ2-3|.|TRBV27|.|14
CASRRDQVPDTQYF
TGTGCCAGCAGGAGAGACCAGGTCCCAGATACGCAGTATTTT
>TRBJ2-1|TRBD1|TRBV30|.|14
CAWEPGTGNNEQFF
TGTGCCTGGGAACCTGGGACAGGGAACAATGAGCAGTTCTTC
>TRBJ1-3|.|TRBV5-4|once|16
CASSAYRGDSGNTIYF
TGTGCCAGCAGCGCCTATCGGGGTGACTCTGGAAACACCATATATTTT
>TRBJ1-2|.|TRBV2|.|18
CASSEFIVSGAANYGYTF
TGTGCCAGCAGTGAGTTCATAGTTTCTGGGGCGGCTAACTATGGCTACACCTTC
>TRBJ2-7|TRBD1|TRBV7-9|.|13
CASSYGGQGEQYF
TGTGCCAGCAGCTACGGGGGACAGGGTGAGCAGTACTTC